The present T cell receptor beta chain was sequenced within a study of blood T cell repertoires in COVID-19. Only in-frame clones appear in the TCRdb table, and some are missing; sequencing was by immunoSEQ multiplex PCR. This table holds about 150,000 clones, about 87% found once. Germline V gene sequence: CDR1 SGDLS, CDR2 YYNGEE. Trimming at V came to 4 bases and at J to 1 base, leaving 9 bases not matched to a gene. This CDR3 contains 17 residues. The chain employs TRBV9 and TRBJ2-3; 10 nucleotides agree with TRBD2. This TCR derives from a man aged 55 to 70 with active or convalescent COVID-19. The sample taken for sequencing was peripheral blood. The CDR3 spells CASSPRSSGSRTDTQYF. The CDR3 DNA reads as TGTGCCAGCAGCCCACGGTCTAGCGGGAGCCGCACAGATACGCAGTATTTT.